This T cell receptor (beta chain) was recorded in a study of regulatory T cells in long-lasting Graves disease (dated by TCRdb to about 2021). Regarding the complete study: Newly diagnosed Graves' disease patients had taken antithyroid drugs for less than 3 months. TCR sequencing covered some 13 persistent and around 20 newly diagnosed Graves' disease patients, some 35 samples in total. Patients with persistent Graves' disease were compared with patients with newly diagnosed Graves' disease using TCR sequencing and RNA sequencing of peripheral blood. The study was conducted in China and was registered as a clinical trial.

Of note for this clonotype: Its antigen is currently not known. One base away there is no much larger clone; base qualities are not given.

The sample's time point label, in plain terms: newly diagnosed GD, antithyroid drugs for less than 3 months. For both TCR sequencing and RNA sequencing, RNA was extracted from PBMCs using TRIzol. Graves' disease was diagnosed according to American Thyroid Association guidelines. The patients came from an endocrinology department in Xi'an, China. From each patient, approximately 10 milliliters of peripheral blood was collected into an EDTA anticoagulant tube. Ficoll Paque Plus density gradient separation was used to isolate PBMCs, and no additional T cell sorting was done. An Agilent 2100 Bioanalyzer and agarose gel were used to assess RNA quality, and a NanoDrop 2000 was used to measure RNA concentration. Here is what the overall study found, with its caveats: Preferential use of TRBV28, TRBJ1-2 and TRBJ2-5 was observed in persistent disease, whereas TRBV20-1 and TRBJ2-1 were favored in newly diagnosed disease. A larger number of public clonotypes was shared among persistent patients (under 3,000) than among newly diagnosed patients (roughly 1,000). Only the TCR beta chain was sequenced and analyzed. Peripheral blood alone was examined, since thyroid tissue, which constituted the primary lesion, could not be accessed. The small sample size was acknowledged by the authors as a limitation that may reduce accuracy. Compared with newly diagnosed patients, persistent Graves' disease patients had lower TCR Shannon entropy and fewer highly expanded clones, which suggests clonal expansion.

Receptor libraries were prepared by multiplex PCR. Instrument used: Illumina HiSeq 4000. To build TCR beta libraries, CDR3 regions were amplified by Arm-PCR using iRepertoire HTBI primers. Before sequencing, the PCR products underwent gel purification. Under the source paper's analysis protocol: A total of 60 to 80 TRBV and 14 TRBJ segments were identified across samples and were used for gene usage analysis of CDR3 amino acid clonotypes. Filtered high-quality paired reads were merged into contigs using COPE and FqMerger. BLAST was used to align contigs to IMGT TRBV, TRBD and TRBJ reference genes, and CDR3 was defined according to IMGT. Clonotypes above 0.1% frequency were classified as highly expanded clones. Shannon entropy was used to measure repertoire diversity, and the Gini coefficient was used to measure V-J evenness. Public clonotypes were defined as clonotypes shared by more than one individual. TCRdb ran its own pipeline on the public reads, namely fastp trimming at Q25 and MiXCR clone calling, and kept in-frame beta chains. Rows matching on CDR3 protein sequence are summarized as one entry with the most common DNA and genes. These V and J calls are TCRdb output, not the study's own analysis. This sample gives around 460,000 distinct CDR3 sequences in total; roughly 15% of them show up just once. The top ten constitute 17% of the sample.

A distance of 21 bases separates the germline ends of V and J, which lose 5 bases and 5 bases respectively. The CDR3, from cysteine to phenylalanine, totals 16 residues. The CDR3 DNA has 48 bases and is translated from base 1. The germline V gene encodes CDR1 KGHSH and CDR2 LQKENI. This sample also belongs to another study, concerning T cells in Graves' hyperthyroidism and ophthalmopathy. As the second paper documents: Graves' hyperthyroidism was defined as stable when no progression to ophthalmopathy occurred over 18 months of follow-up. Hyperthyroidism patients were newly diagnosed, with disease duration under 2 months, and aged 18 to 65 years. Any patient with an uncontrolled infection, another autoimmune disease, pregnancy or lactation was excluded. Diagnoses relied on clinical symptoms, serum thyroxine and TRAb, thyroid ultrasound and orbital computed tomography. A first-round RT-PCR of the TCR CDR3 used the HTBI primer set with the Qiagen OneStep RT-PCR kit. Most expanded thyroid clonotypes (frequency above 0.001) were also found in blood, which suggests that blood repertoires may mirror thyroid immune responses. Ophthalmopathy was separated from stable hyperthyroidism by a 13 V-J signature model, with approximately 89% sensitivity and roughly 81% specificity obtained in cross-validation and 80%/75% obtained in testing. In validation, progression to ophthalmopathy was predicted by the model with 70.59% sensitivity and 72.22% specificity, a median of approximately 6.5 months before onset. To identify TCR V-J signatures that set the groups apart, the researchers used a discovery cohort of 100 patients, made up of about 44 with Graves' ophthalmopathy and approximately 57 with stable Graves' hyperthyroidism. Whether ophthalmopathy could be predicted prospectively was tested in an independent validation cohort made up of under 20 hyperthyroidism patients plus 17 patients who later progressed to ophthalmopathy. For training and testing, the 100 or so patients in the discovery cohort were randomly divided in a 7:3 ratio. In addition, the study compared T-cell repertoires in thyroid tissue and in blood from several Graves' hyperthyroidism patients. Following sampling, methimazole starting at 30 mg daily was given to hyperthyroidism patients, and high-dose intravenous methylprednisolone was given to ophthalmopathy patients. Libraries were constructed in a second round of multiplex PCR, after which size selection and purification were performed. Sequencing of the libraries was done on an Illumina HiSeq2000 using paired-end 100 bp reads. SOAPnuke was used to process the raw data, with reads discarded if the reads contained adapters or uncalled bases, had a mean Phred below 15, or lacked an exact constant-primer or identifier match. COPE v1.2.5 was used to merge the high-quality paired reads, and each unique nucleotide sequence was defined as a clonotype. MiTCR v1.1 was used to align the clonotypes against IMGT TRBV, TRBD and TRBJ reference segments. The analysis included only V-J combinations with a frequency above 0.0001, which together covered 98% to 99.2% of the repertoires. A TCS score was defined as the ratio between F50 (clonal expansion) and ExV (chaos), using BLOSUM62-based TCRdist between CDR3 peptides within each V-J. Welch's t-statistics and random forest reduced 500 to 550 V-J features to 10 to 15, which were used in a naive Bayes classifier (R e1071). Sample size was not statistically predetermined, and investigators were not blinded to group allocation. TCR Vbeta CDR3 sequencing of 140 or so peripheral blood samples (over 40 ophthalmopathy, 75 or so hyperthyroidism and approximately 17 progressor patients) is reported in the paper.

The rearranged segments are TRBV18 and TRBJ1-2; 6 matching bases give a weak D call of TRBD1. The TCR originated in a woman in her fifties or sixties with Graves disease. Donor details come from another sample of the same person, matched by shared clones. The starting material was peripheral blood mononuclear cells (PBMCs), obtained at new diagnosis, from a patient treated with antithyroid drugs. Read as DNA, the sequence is TGTGCCAGCTCAACTAACAGACAGGAGCTACCTTATGGCTACACCTTC. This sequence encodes CASSTNRQELPYGYTF.